This record covers a single T cell receptor beta chain. The CDR3 sequence is 14 residues long. Germline V gene lookup returns CDR1 KGHSH and CDR2 LQKENI. V dropped 4 bases and J dropped 0 bases, with 8 bases sitting between them. The data were obtained in a study of blood T cell repertoires in COVID-19. Profiling relied on immunoSEQ multiplex PCR, and the TCRdb table lists in-frame clones only, not all of them. In the table there are about 14,000 clones, approximately 72% of which are singletons. The rearrangement links TRBV18 to TRBJ2-3; perhaps TRBD1 as D (5 bases). Source material: peripheral blood. The receptor was derived from a woman older than 75 with acute or convalescent COVID-19. The CDR3 is CASSRAGSTDTQYF. CDR3 nucleotides: TGTGCCAGCTCACGGGCAGGGAGCACAGATACGCAGTATTTT.